A selection of T cell receptor beta chains follows, all from one sample in a study of T cell responses to AZD1222 COVID-19 vaccine. TCRdb keeps only in-frame clones here, not all; method: immunoSEQ multiplex PCR. The table records about 120,000 clones, 93% of them present only once. Sequences were derived from peripheral blood, sampled 28 days after the second AZD1222 dose. All receptors derive from an adult who received the AZD1222 COVID-19 vaccine. CDR3s include the opening cysteine and the closing phenylalanine or tryptophan. Each record gives: D gene, clone size, V gene, J gene, CDR3 protein, CDR3 DNA. The D gene is left open where the match is weak. A clone size is listed for some rows: how often the clone was seen (once, few, many), or a class if it is expanded.

-	-	TRBV29-1	TRBJ2-4	CSVVGRGNIQYF	TGCAGCGTTGTAGGCAGGGGTAACATTCAGTACTTC
-	-	TRBV18	TRBJ1-5	CASSEAPGANQPQHF	TGTGCCAGCTCAGAGGCCCCGGGGGCCAATCAGCCCCAGCATTTT
-	-	TRBV6-5	TRBJ1-5	CASSYGTGTQPQHF	TGTGCCAGCAGTTACGGTACAGGGACCCAGCCCCAGCATTTT
-	-	TRBV6-5	TRBJ2-7	CASRGVPSHEQYF	TGTGCCAGCAGAGGGGTTCCCAGTCACGAGCAGTACTTC
-	once	TRBV5-4	TRBJ2-7	CASSAGSSYEQYF	TGTGCCAGCAGCGCGGGGAGCTCCTACGAGCAGTACTTC
TRBD2	-	TRBV6-5	TRBJ2-1	CASRAGVYNEQFF	TGTGCCAGCAGGGCGGGGGTCTACAATGAGCAGTTCTTC
TRBD2	-	TRBV27	TRBJ2-3	CASTPLGGGGNTQYF	TGTGCCAGCACTCCATTGGGGGGGGGTGGAAATACGCAGTATTTT
TRBD2	-	TRBV9	TRBJ2-1	CASSVQLATSYNEQFF	TGTGCCAGCAGCGTTCAACTAGCGACCTCCTACAATGAGCAGTTCTTC
-	-	TRBV29-1	TRBJ2-3	CSVRQDTQYF	TGCAGCGTCCGCCAAGATACGCAGTATTTT
-	-	TRBV12-3/TRBV12-4	TRBJ2-1	CASSLAAVEQFF	TGTGCCAGCAGTTTAGCGGCCGTAGAGCAGTTCTTC
-	-	TRBV29-1	TRBJ1-1	CSARGGVGGAFF	TGCAGCGCCCGAGGGGGGGTCGGCGGAGCTTTCTTT
-	-	TRBV2	TRBJ2-7	CASRSDGLGYEQYF	TGTGCCAGCAGATCGGACGGCTTGGGCTACGAGCAGTACTTC
-	-	TRBV12-5	TRBJ2-2	CASGFGATGELFF	TGTGCTAGTGGTTTCGGGGCGACCGGGGAGCTGTTTTTT
-	-	TRBV28	TRBJ1-2	CASTRDRANYGYTF	TGTGCCAGCACCCGAGACAGAGCTAACTATGGCTACACCTTC
-	-	TRBV2	TRBJ1-1	CASSATADLNTEAFF	TGTGCCAGCAGTGCTACAGCGGACTTGAACACTGAAGCTTTCTTT
TRBD2	-	TRBV19	TRBJ2-2	CASSIVKAGGNTGELFF	TGTGCCAGTAGTATAGTCAAAGCGGGAGGCAACACCGGGGAGCTGTTTTTT
-	-	TRBV27	TRBJ2-1	CASSDRPPGDEQFF	TGTGCCAGCAGCGACCGGCCTCCGGGGGATGAGCAGTTCTTC
-	-	TRBV27	TRBJ1-6	CASSLKTGSSYNSPLHF	TGTGCCAGCAGTTTAAAGACGGGGAGCTCCTATAATTCACCCCTCCACTTT
-	-	TRBV3-1/TRBV3-2	TRBJ1-6	CASSQERARGPLHF	TGTGCCAGCAGCCAAGAGAGGGCCCGGGGACCCCTCCACTTT
-	-	TRBV11-2	TRBJ2-1	CASSLADWRVYNEQFF	TGTGCCAGCAGCTTAGCGGACTGGAGGGTGTACAATGAGCAGTTCTTC
TRBD1	-	TRBV5-1	TRBJ1-6	CATQEGTADSPLHF	TGCGCCACCCAAGAGGGGACAGCTGATTCACCCCTCCACTTT
-	-	TRBV11-3	TRBJ2-2	CASSLVRGNTGELFF	TGTGCCAGCAGCTTAGTCCGGGGGAACACCGGGGAGCTGTTTTTT
-	-	TRBV12-5	TRBJ1-5	CASGLIQGGGDQPQHF	TGTGCTAGTGGTTTGATACAGGGAGGGGGGGATCAGCCCCAGCATTTT
-	-	TRBV4-3	TRBJ1-2	CASSQGTPNYGYTF	TGCGCCAGCAGCCAAGGGACACCGAACTATGGCTACACCTTC
-	-	TRBV7-8	TRBJ1-1	CASSDLRGAAFF	TGTGCCAGCAGCGACCTGAGGGGTGCAGCTTTCTTT
-	-	TRBV18	TRBJ2-7	CASSPGGYEQYF	TGTGCCAGCTCACCAGGGGGGTACGAGCAGTACTTC
-	-	TRBV14	TRBJ2-5	CASSQVRETQYF	TGTGCCAGCAGCCAAGTTCGAGAGACCCAGTACTTC
TRBD1	-	TRBV19	TRBJ1-5	CAIGGTGKGPQHF	TGTGCCATTGGGGGGACAGGCAAGGGGCCCCAGCATTTT
TRBD1	once	TRBV7-2	TRBJ1-1	CASSSFPGQGAPEAFF	TGTGCCAGCAGTTCTTTCCCGGGACAGGGGGCCCCTGAAGCTTTCTTT
TRBD2	-	TRBV7-9	TRBJ2-1	CASSTGGLAGEQFF	TGTGCCAGCAGCACAGGGGGACTAGCGGGGGAGCAGTTCTTC
-	-	TRBV10-1	TRBJ1-2	CASSSTGNYGYTF	TGCGCCAGCAGTTCTACAGGGAACTATGGCTACACCTTC
TRBD1	-	TRBV27	TRBJ1-5	CASSLSGTGAQPQHF	TGTGCCAGCAGTTTATCTGGGACAGGGGCCCAGCCCCAGCATTTT
TRBD1	-	TRBV12-5	TRBJ1-2	CASGSGTGVYGYTF	TGTGCTAGTGGTTCCGGGACAGGGGTATATGGCTACACCTTC
TRBD1	-	TRBV28	TRBJ1-1	CASSFPRTGGTEAFF	TGTGCCAGCAGTTTCCCCCGGACAGGGGGAACTGAAGCTTTCTTT
-	-	TRBV14	TRBJ2-2	CASSPARSPNTGELFF	TGTGCCAGCAGCCCCGCCCGGAGTCCAAACACCGGGGAGCTGTTTTTT
TRBD2	-	TRBV9	TRBJ2-3	CASSLTGLAGDRQYF	TGTGCCAGCAGCCTGACGGGACTAGCGGGAGATAGGCAGTATTTT
-	-	TRBV18	TRBJ1-1	CASSGGNEAFF	TGTGCCAGCTCGGGAGGCAATGAAGCTTTCTTT
TRBD2	-	TRBV28	TRBJ2-2	CASTRFSSGRDTGELFF	TGTGCCAGCACCCGTTTTTCTAGCGGGAGGGACACCGGGGAGCTGTTTTTT
TRBD1	-	TRBV5-5	TRBJ2-7	CASSLGQGVPGEQYF	TGTGCCAGCAGCTTGGGACAGGGGGTTCCGGGAGAGCAGTACTTC
-	-	TRBV18	TRBJ2-2	CASSPPEHRELFF	TGTGCCAGCTCACCACCGGAGCACCGGGAGCTGTTTTTT
TRBD2	-	TRBV5-1	TRBJ2-2	CASRYSGGTTGELFF	TGCGCCAGCAGGTATAGCGGGGGCACCACCGGGGAGCTGTTTTTT
TRBD1	-	TRBV2	TRBJ2-2	CASLPGQPITGELFF	TGTGCCAGCCTCCCGGGACAGCCGATCACCGGGGAGCTGTTTTTT
-	-	TRBV11-2	TRBJ1-1	CASSIGYSNTEAFF	TGTGCCAGCAGCATCGGATATTCGAACACTGAAGCTTTCTTT